This TCR beta chain was recovered during a study of blood T cell repertoires in COVID-19. In the study overall: The United States, Italy and Spain provided the acute and convalescent COVID-19 samples.

The assay was immunoSEQ multiplex PCR, and TCRdb's table has in-frame clones only and misses some. The data hold 70,000 to 90,000 clones, with around two thirds observed a single time. CDR1 is SEHNR and CDR2 is FQNEAQ in the germline V gene (reference sequence). The CDR3 spans 14 residues. The V and J ends lost 4 bases and 8 bases, in that order; junction bases with no gene match: 3. This clone was found once. The origin of this receptor is a human donor with acute or convalescent COVID-19. The donor label of this sample is uncertain. The chain couples TRBV7-9 to TRBJ1-6; 9 bases line up with TRBD1. The sample comprised peripheral blood. The CDR3 region is CASSSGTGYSPLHF. For the CDR3, the DNA is TGTGCCAGCAGCTCCGGGACAGGGTATTCACCCCTCCACTTT.